These 29 T cell receptor beta chains were all obtained from the same sample, sequenced in a study of shared clonotypes between healthy human individuals. Positive CCR7 selection of CD45RO-negative cells yielded the naive CD8 cells, and terminally differentiated effector memory CD45RA+ cells were excluded. The method was immunoSEQ multiplex PCR; TCRdb's version includes in-frame clones alone and lacks a portion of them. The profile shows roughly 2,000,000 clones, 93% of them singletons. The sequenced sample was naive CD8+ T cells from PBMCs. The receptors derive from a man aged 18-30 years in good health. Some clones in this sample may be carry-over from other donors' samples.

The chain carries TRBV4-3 and TRBJ1-5; D is uncertain. The CDR3 loop spans 15 amino acids. Germline-derived CDR1 and CDR2 are LGHNA and YSLEER. Trimming cost V 4 bases and J 3 bases, with 13 bases left between them. In nucleotides, the CDR3 is TGCGCCAGCAGCCCGGAGCCCAGCGACAATCAGCCCCAGCATTTT. As protein: CASSPEPSDNQPQHF.

The CDR3 here is CASSESMGYTEAFF. The CDR3 DNA reads as TGCGCCAGCAGTGAGTCAATGGGTTACACTGAAGCTTTCTTT. V is TRBV10-2 and J is TRBJ1-1, with no clear D. Germline CDR1 reads WSHSY; CDR2 reads SAAADI. V lost 0 bases to trimming and J lost 3 bases, with 8 bases between them. The CDR3 is 14 residues long.

This chain joins TRBV28 and TRBJ1-5; TRBD1 agrees at 7 bases. Germline V CDR1 and CDR2: MDHEN, SYDVKM. The CDR3 runs 18 residues. V gave up 1 base and J gave up 0 bases; unmatched junction bases: 9. This CDR3 reads CASSLLAQGLNSNQPQHF. CDR3 nucleotides: TGTGCCAGCAGTTTATTGGCACAGGGGCTAAATAGCAATCAGCCCCAGCATTTT.

In its sample, this clone was seen once. This sequence joins TRBV7-9 and TRBJ1-5; D gene uncertain. The CDR3 totals 16 residues. Germline CDR1 SEHNR, CDR2 FQNEAQ (reference sequence). V was clipped by 5 bases and J by 0 bases, with 14 bases between them. The CDR3 region has the DNA TGTGCCAGCAGCCCAGGAGGGAGGAATAGCAATCAGCCCCAGCATTTT. This gives the protein CASSPGGRNSNQPQHF. Drawing the rest from reference TRBV7-9 and TRBJ1-5, the complete variable domain is DTGVSQNPRHKITKRGQNVTFRCDPISEHNRLYWYRQTLGQGPEFLTYFQNEAQLEKSRLLSDRFSAERPKGSFSTLEIQRTEQGDSAMYLCASSPGGRNSNQPQHFGDGTRLSIL.

The chain is built from TRBV7-9 and TRBJ1-2; D is unresolved. The CDR3 loop spans 13 amino acids. CDR1 is SEHNR and CDR2 is FQNEAQ in the germline V gene (reference sequence). The V end lost 3 bases, the J end lost 5 bases, and 10 bases lay between the germline ends. The chain's CDR3 is CASSFGQQYGYTF. CDR3 nucleotide sequence: TGTGCCAGCAGCTTTGGGCAGCAGTATGGCTACACCTTC.

The chain recombines TRBV7-2 with TRBJ2-5, with 10 nucleotides matching TRBD1. J was trimmed by 5 bases and V by 3 bases; bases with no gene match: 15. CDR1 SGHTA and CDR2 FQGNSA come from the germline V gene. This CDR3 contains 18 residues. CDR3 amino acids: CASSFPGDGTGDAETQYF. DNA of the CDR3: TGTGCCAGCAGCTTTCCAGGGGACGGGACAGGGGATGCGGAGACCCAGTACTTC.

This chain uses TRBV28 with TRBJ2-3, with 10 positions matching TRBD1. The CDR3 loop spans 15 amino acids. In germline, CDR1 is MDHEN, CDR2 SYDVKM. Trimming at V came to 6 bases and at J to 4 bases, leaving 7 bases not matched to a gene. The CDR3 DNA reads TGTGCCAGCAGGACGACAGGGGGCTGGGCAGATACGCAGTATTTT. This codes for CASRTTGGWADTQYF.

This clone was observed a single time. V gene TRBV4-1 combines with J gene TRBJ2-7; 10 bases are a match to TRBD2. Germline lookup yields CDR1 MGHRA and CDR2 YSYEKL. V lost 3 bases to trimming and J lost 3 bases; unmatched junction nucleotides: 5. CDR3 size: 15 residues. The CDR3 sequence: CASSHTGTSDYEQYF. In nucleotides, the CDR3 is TGCGCCAGCAGCCATACCGGGACTAGCGACTACGAGCAGTACTTC.

V usage is TRBV10-1 and J usage is TRBJ2-3; TRBD2 matches 10 bases. J gave up 4 bases and V 3 bases, and 4 bases lay outside the gene matches. The CDR3 sequence is 15 residues long. Germline lookup yields CDR1 WNHNN and CDR2 SYGVQD (reference sequence). In DNA form, the CDR3 reads TGCGCCAGCAGTGATAGCGGGAGGCGGGCAGATACGCAGTATTTT. Its protein is CASSDSGRRADTQYF.

This chain joins TRBV29-1 and TRBJ1-2; TRBD1 might be the D (5 bases). The CDR3 sequence is 15 residues long. The germline V and J ends were trimmed by 4 bases and 2 bases, with 17 bases remaining between them. Germline loops: CDR1 SQVTM, CDR2 ANQGSEA. As DNA, the CDR3 is TGCAGCGTTGCCAAGGTTGCGACAGAGAACTATGGCTACACCTTC. This translates into CSVAKVATENYGYTF.

The V call is TRBV6-5, the J call TRBJ1-2, with 8 bases identical to TRBD1. The junction had 5 bases not matched to a gene; V was cut back by 0 bases and J by 5 bases. This CDR3 has 15 residues. Germline V gene sequence: CDR1 MNHEY, CDR2 SVGAGI. DNA of the CDR3: TGTGCCAGCAGTTACTCGGACAGGGAAGGGTATGGCTACACCTTC. This gives the protein CASSYSDREGYGYTF.

Regarding this clone: At one boundary the junction diverges from the germline segment, which might be a read error. The chain couples TRBV7-2 to TRBJ2-7; D uncertain. CDR1 SGHTA and CDR2 FQGNSA come from the germline V gene. The CDR3 sequence is 12 residues long. The DNA of the CDR3 is TGTGCCAGCAGCGTAGCATCCTACGAGCAGTACTTC. This translates into CASSVASYEQYF.

This clone was observed once. The V call is TRBV5-4, the J call TRBJ1-2; a weak D match, TRBD1 (6 bases). This CDR3 region has 16 residues. Between the trimmed V and J ends, which lost 0 bases and 0 bases, there was a span of 12 bases. Germline V lookup: CDR1 SGHNT, CDR2 YYREEE (reference sequence). The CDR3 sequence is CASSLDRAVANYGYTF. The DNA of the CDR3 is TGTGCCAGCAGCTTGGACAGGGCTGTAGCTAACTATGGCTACACCTTC.

The chain uses TRBV29-1 and TRBJ2-3; a weak D match, TRBD2 (6 bases). This CDR3 spans 12 amino acids. The germline gives CDR1 SQVTM, CDR2 ANQGSEA. The V end was cut by 6 bases, the J end by 5 bases, with 12 bases between. The CDR3 sequence: CSVRDGEDTQYF. CDR3 in DNA: TGCAGCGTGCGGGATGGTGAAGATACGCAGTATTTT.

This chain links TRBV15 with TRBJ2-1, with TRBD1 matching 7 bases. V lost 4 bases, J lost 10 bases, and 4 bases stayed unmatched. There are 12 residues in the CDR3. Germline V lookup: CDR1 LNHNV, CDR2 YYDKDF (reference sequence). CDR3 in amino acids: CATSIDRAEQFF. As DNA, the CDR3 is TGTGCCACCAGCATCGACAGGGCCGAGCAGTTCTTC.

The CDR3 region has the DNA TGTGCCAGCAGCATGATAGGAAACACCGGGGAGCTGTTTTTT. It is translated as CASSMIGNTGELFF. The chain joins TRBV7-3 to TRBJ2-2, with D unresolved. The CDR3 sequence is 14 residues long. The germline gives CDR1 SGHTA, CDR2 FQGTGA. Trimming removed 5 bases from V and 2 bases from J, with 9 bases in between.

This clone appeared a few times. This same CDR3 is encoded by further DNA sequences in the sample. This chain uses TRBV6-6 with TRBJ2-7; D unclear. Per the germline V gene, CDR1 is MNHNY and CDR2 is SVGAGI (reference sequence). The length of the CDR3 is 11 residues. V lost 2 bases, J lost 5 bases, and 4 bases lay in between. CDR3 protein: CASSYGDEQYF. As DNA, the CDR3 is TGTGCCAGCAGTTACGGGGACGAGCAGTACTTC.

V is TRBV11-2 and J is TRBJ2-7, with D maybe TRBD2 (6 bases). Germline V gene sequence: CDR1 SGHAT, CDR2 FQNNGV. V dropped 5 bases and J dropped 2 bases, with 16 bases sitting between them. This CDR3 spans 15 amino acids. The CDR3: CASSLGRGMTYEQYF. CDR3 coding DNA: TGTGCCAGCAGCCTTGGTCGGGGGATGACCTACGAGCAGTACTTC.

The rearrangement uses TRBV28 and TRBJ1-4, with D possibly being TRBD1 (5 bases). Germline CDR1 MDHEN, CDR2 SYDVKM. The CDR3 loop spans 15 amino acids. The ends were cut back, 5 bases at V and 6 bases at J, with 16 bases in the middle. The CDR3 protein is CASSPLISGDEKLFF. Here the CDR3 DNA reads TGTGCCAGCAGTCCCTTAATATCGGGGGATGAAAAACTGTTTTTT.

The rearrangement uses TRBV28 and TRBJ1-1; TRBD1 might be the D (6 bases). Germline V gives CDR1 MDHEN, CDR2 SYDVKM. CDR3 length equals 15 residues. V lost 0 bases and J lost 1, with 9 bases in between. The CDR3 region is CASSLWLRGNTEAFF. In DNA form, the CDR3 reads TGTGCCAGCAGTTTATGGCTCAGGGGGAACACTGAAGCTTTCTTT.

The chain links TRBV19 to TRBJ2-7; the match to TRBD1 covers 10 bases. The CDR3 runs 15 residues. The V gene's germline CDR1 is LNHDA and CDR2 SQIVND (reference sequence). After removal of 1 base from V and 4 bases from J, the junction contained 4 bases not matched to a gene. The CDR3 region has the DNA TGTGCCAGTAGTATAGCTCGACAGGGGGCTTACGAGCAGTACTTC. Protein product: CASSIARQGAYEQYF. Together with reference TRBV19 and TRBJ2-7, the CDR3 gives the full variable domain: DGGITQSPKYLFRKEGQNVTLSCEQNLNHDAMYWYRQDPGQGLRLIYYSQIVNDFQKGDIAEGYSVSREKKESFPLTVTSAQKNPTAFYLCASSIARQGAYEQYFGPGTRLTVT.

The chain is built from TRBV7-9 and TRBJ2-2; possibly TRBD2 for D (5 bases). This CDR3 contains 15 residues. Germline V gene sequence: CDR1 SEHNR, CDR2 FQNEAQ (reference sequence). Trimming cost V 2 bases and J 6 bases, with 13 bases left between them. The CDR3 nucleotides are TGTGCCAGCAGCTTACACGGGATAGGACCCGGGGAGCTGTTTTTT. It is translated as CASSLHGIGPGELFF.

V gene TRBV5-6 combines with J gene TRBJ2-2; weak D call: TRBD2 (5 bases). CDR1 SGHDT and CDR2 YYEEEE come from the germline V gene. This CDR3 has 12 amino acids. V gave up 7 bases and J gave up 4 bases, with 8 bases separating them. CDR3 sequence reads: CASRGGTGELFF. DNA for the CDR3: TGTGCCAGCCGCGGAGGCACCGGGGAGCTGTTTTTT.

V is TRBV7-8 and J is TRBJ2-5; D is tentatively TRBD1 or TRBD2 (5 bases each). The CDR3 contains 14 residues. The germline V and J ends were trimmed by 5 bases and 5 bases, with 15 bases remaining between them. Germline V gene sequence: CDR1 SGHVS, CDR2 FQNEAQ. The CDR3 spells CASSRDGAEETQYF. CDR3 nucleotide sequence: TGTGCCAGCAGCCGGGACGGGGCGGAGGAGACCCAGTACTTC.

The chain combines TRBV4-3 with TRBJ1-3; D is unclear. Trimming cost V 0 bases and J 0 bases, with 9 bases left between them. CDR3 length equals 16 residues. The germline CDR1 and CDR2 sequences are LGHNA and YSLEER. CDR3 protein: CASSQDEESSGNTIYF. Here the CDR3 DNA reads TGCGCCAGCAGCCAAGATGAGGAGAGCTCTGGAAACACCATATATTTT.

The rearrangement links TRBV27 to TRBJ2-1; perhaps D is TRBD1 or TRBD2 (5 bases each). CDR3 length equals 19 residues. CDR1 is MNHEY and CDR2 is SMNVEV in the germline V gene (reference sequence). V lost 5 bases to trimming and J lost 4 bases, with 27 bases between them. CDR3 sequence (DNA): TGTGCCAGCAGTCCCACCCCCGGGACGCCCGAACGGAGGTACAATGAGCAGTTCTTC. It is translated as CASSPTPGTPERRYNEQFF.

The V and J genes are TRBV7-9 and TRBJ1-5, with D unresolved. Trimming stripped 1 base from V and 13 bases from J, with 11 bases between. Germline V CDR1 and CDR2: SEHNR, FQNEAQ (reference sequence). The CDR3 is made up of 12 amino acids. The CDR3: CASSLGTREQHF. As DNA, the CDR3 is TGTGCCAGCAGCTTAGGGACCCGGGAGCAGCATTTT.

V and J are TRBV6-5 and TRBJ2-5; 8 positions agree with TRBD1. The CDR3 sequence is 13 residues long. With 5 bases clipped from V and 4 bases from J, the junction kept 3 bases outside the gene matches. The V gene's germline CDR1 is MNHEY and CDR2 SVGAGI. CDR3 in DNA: TGTGCCAGCAGTACAACAGGGGGAGAGACCCAGTACTTC. Amino acids: CASSTTGGETQYF.

This clone was observed once. The chain uses TRBV11-2 and TRBJ2-3; 7 bases map to TRBD1. Germline CDR1 and CDR2: SGHAT and FQNNGV. V gave up 8 bases and J gave up 2 bases; unmatched junction bases: 7. This CDR3 is 14 amino acids long. The CDR3 coding sequence is TGTGCCAGCCCAGGGGACAGTCACACAGATACGCAGTATTTT. It codes for CASPGDSHTDTQYF.